This entry features one T cell receptor beta chain sequence. This entry is derived from a study of technical replicates of blood from a few donors. The junction had 8 bases not matched to a gene; V was cut back by 5 bases and J by 3 bases. This CDR3 has 15 amino acids. Germline-derived CDR1 and CDR2 are MDHEN and SYDVKM. Assay: immunoSEQ multiplex PCR; the TCRdb copy retains only in-frame clones and omits some. The profile shows some 68,000 clones, roughly 92% of them singletons. The rearrangement uses TRBV28 and TRBJ2-7; 9 nucleotides match TRBD2. The source is a human donor in good health. The sequencing sample was made of T cells isolated from PBMCs. CDR3 in amino acids: CASSRPGLAGYEQYF. The CDR3 DNA sequence: TGTGCCAGCAGTCGCCCGGGACTAGCAGGCTACGAGCAGTACTTC. Complete variable domain (other parts from reference TRBV28 and TRBJ2-7): DVKVTQSSRYLVKRTGEKVFLECVQDMDHENMFWYRQDPGLGLRLIYFSYDVKMKEKGDIPEGYSVSREKKERFSLILESASTNQTSMYLCASSRPGLAGYEQYFGPGTRLTVT.